This is a list of T cell receptor beta chains from one sample in a study of chemoradiotherapy in HPV16-positive cancers. Repertoires were generated with immunoSEQ multiplex PCR, while TCRdb's copy carries only in-frame clones and drops some. The sample records about 12,000 clones, roughly 89% being singletons. This specimen was acquired from a patient who underwent chemoradiotherapy. Receptor source: a human donor with HPV-associated anogenital cancer. Both conserved end residues are part of each CDR3. D genes are given only for firm matches. The size field is filled for only some rows; it gives once, few, many or a size class.

once	TRBV5-1	TRBJ2-3	.	CASSLAPRVGSSDTQYF	TGCGCCAGCAGCTTGGCCCCCAGGGTAGGGTCGTCAGATACGCAGTATTTT
few	TRBV6-5	TRBJ1-2	.	CAAGKLWGQGYTF	TGTGCCGCCGGAAAGTTATGGGGTCAAGGCTACACCTTC
.	TRBV19	TRBJ2-1	TRBD1	CASSRQGSDEQFF	TGTGCCAGTAGCAGACAGGGTTCCGATGAGCAGTTCTTC
.	TRBV14	TRBJ2-7	.	CASSLWGLLAEQYF	TGTGCCAGCAGCTTGTGGGGGCTTCTGGCCGAGCAGTACTTC
.	TRBV29-1	TRBJ1-2	.	CSVGEDYGYTF	TGCAGCGTTGGGGAAGACTATGGCTACACCTTC
.	TRBV2	TRBJ2-5	TRBD2	CASRVLAGGDPGTQYF	TGTGCCAGCAGGGTACTAGCGGGGGGCGACCCGGGGACCCAGTACTTC
.	TRBV28	TRBJ2-3	TRBD1	CASRGTEHSTDTQYF	TGTGCCAGCCGTGGGACAGAGCATAGCACAGATACGCAGTATTTT
.	TRBV5-4	TRBJ2-3	.	CASSPPSTDTQYF	TGTGCCAGCAGCCCCCCTAGCACAGATACGCAGTATTTT
.	TRBV7-8	TRBJ2-7	.	CASSLEYSSYEQYF	TGTGCCAGCAGCTTAGAGTACAGCTCCTACGAGCAGTACTTC
once	TRBV10-2	TRBJ2-5	.	CASSPKETQYF	TGCGCCAGCAGCCCGAAAGAGACCCAGTACTTC
.	TRBV28	TRBJ2-1	.	CASSPPGLVRNEQFF	TGTGCCAGCAGCCCCCCCGGGCTAGTTAGGAATGAGCAGTTCTTC
.	TRBV5-1	TRBJ2-3	.	CASSLAGVRFSDTQYF	TGCGCCAGCAGCTTGGCCGGGGTAAGGTTTTCAGATACGCAGTATTTT
.	TRBV4-1	TRBJ1-4	.	CASSQGAGFDEKLFF	TGCGCCAGCAGCCAAGGGGCGGGGTTCGATGAAAAACTGTTTTTT
.	TRBV19	TRBJ2-2	TRBD2	CATLTSGVNTGELFF	TGTGCCACCCTCACTAGCGGGGTGAACACCGGGGAGCTGTTTTTT
.	TRBV29-1	TRBJ2-3	.	CSVRLADTQYF	TGCAGCGTCCGACTAGCAGATACGCAGTATTTT
.	TRBV7-8	TRBJ1-2	.	CASSLGGEDYGYTF	TGTGCCAGCAGCTTGGGTGGGGAGGACTATGGCTACACCTTC
.	TRBV7-2	TRBJ2-1	.	CASSLAWGAGNEQFF	TGTGCCAGCAGCTTAGCATGGGGGGCGGGAAATGAGCAGTTCTTC
.	TRBV7-9	TRBJ1-6	.	CATKGSGNSPLHF	TGTGCCACCAAGGGGTCAGGCAACTCACCCCTCCACTTT
.	TRBV19	TRBJ1-2	.	CASRGGLDYGYTF	TGTGCCAGTAGGGGGGGGCTAGACTATGGCTACACCTTC
.	TRBV11-3	TRBJ1-1	.	CASSPPFGVRGTEAFF	TGTGCCAGCAGCCCACCATTTGGTGTGCGCGGCACTGAAGCTTTCTTT
.	TRBV2	TRBJ2-1	TRBD2	CASIGLVSYNEQFF	TGTGCCAGCATCGGACTAGTGTCCTACAATGAGCAGTTCTTC
.	TRBV7-2	TRBJ1-1	.	CASSFRRAGAFF	TGTGCCAGCAGCTTCAGACGCGCGGGAGCTTTCTTT
.	TRBV4-2	TRBJ2-1	.	CASSQDGSERQFF	TGTGCCAGCAGCCAAGATGGGAGCGAGAGGCAGTTCTTC
.	TRBV19	TRBJ1-1	TRBD1	CASRSPGGRNTEAFF	TGTGCCAGTAGATCTCCAGGGGGCCGCAACACTGAAGCTTTCTTT
.	TRBV7-8	TRBJ2-7	.	CASSSAGLGYEQYF	TGTGCCAGCAGCTCCGCGGGACTCGGCTACGAGCAGTACTTC
.	TRBV6-4	TRBJ1-2	.	CASSEKLAPYGYTF	TGTGCCAGCAGTGAAAAGCTGGCTCCCTATGGCTACACCTTC
.	TRBV5-1	TRBJ2-3	.	CASSTSWGTQYF	TGCGCCAGCAGCACCTCCTGGGGTACGCAGTATTTT
.	TRBV6-1	TRBJ1-3	.	CASSESGQFGNTIYF	TGTGCCAGCAGTGAATCCGGACAGTTTGGAAACACCATATATTTT
once	TRBV6-1	TRBJ1-1	.	CASSLSGPNTEAFF	TGTGCCAGCAGTCTCTCGGGCCCGAACACTGAAGCTTTCTTT
.	TRBV2	TRBJ1-5	TRBD1	CASRQGARGPQHF	TGTGCCAGCAGACAGGGGGCGAGAGGGCCCCAGCATTTT
.	TRBV11-3	TRBJ2-7	.	CASSPRRQYEQYF	TGTGCCAGCAGCCCCCGAAGACAATACGAGCAGTACTTC
.	TRBV6-1	TRBJ1-2	TRBD1	CASRTGFGGFGYTF	TGTGCCAGCAGGACAGGGTTCGGGGGATTTGGCTACACCTTC
.	TRBV5-4	TRBJ2-2	.	CASSLDEVAGELFF	TGTGCCAGCAGCTTGGACGAGGTGGCCGGGGAGCTGTTTTTT
.	TRBV12-2	TRBJ1-5	.	CASRGGQGLGQPQHF	TGTGCAAGTCGGGGGGGACAGGGGCTCGGGCAGCCCCAGCATTTT
.	TRBV6-5	TRBJ1-6	.	CASSRNNSPLHF	TGTGCCAGCAGTCGAAATAATTCACCCCTCCACTTT
.	TRBV25-1	TRBJ2-7	TRBD1	CASSDGTDFYEQYF	TGTGCCAGCAGTGATGGGACAGACTTTTACGAGCAGTACTTC
.	TRBV30	TRBJ1-2	.	CAWSWGGANGYTF	TGTGCCTGGAGTTGGGGGGGGGCAAATGGCTACACCTTC
.	TRBV9	TRBJ1-2	.	CASSVGEGVDGYTF	TGTGCCAGCAGCGTAGGGGAGGGGGTGGATGGCTACACCTTC
.	TRBV19	TRBJ2-5	.	CASSSGLETQYF	TGTGCCAGTAGTTCCGGGCTGGAGACCCAGTACTTC
.	TRBV5-6	TRBJ2-4	.	CASSSTGGNIQYF	TGTGCCAGCAGCTCGACAGGAGGGAACATTCAGTACTTC
.	TRBV27	TRBJ2-5	TRBD1	CASSLLQGALETQYF	TGTGCCAGCAGTTTGCTCCAGGGGGCTTTAGAGACCCAGTACTTC
.	TRBV19	TRBJ2-1	.	CASLPGTNANNEQFF	TGTGCCAGTCTCCCCGGGACCAACGCCAACAATGAGCAGTTCTTC
.	TRBV19	TRBJ2-2	TRBD2	CASSTRLAGDTGELFF	TGTGCCAGTAGTACTCGACTAGCGGGGGACACCGGGGAGCTGTTTTTT
.	TRBV14	TRBJ2-6	.	CASSQDLDGVSGANVLTF	TGTGCCAGCAGCCAAGATCTTGACGGTGTTTCTGGGGCCAACGTCCTGACTTTC
few	TRBV6-1	TRBJ2-3	TRBD2	CASSDLPSGRTDTQYF	TGTGCCAGCAGTGATTTGCCTAGCGGGAGGACAGATACGCAGTATTTT